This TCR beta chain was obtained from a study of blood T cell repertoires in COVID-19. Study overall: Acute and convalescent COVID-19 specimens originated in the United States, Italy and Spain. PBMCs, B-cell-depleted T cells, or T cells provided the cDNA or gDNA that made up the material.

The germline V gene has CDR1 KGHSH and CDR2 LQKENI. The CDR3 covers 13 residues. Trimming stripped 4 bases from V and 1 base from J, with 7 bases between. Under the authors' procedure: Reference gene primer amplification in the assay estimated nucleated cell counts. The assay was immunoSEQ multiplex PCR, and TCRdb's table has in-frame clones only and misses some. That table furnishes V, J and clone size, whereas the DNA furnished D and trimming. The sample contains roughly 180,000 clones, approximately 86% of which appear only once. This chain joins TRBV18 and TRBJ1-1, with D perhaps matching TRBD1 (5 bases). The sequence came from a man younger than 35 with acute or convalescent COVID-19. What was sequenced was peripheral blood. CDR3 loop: CASSQGQNTEAFF. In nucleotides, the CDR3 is TGTGCCAGCTCACAAGGACAGAACACTGAAGCTTTCTTT.